The clone carrying this T cell receptor (beta chain) came up once. This specimen belongs to a study of blood T cell repertoires in COVID-19. As for the study in general: The United States, Italy and Spain provided the acute and convalescent COVID-19 samples. The cDNA or gDNA used as material had been derived from T cells, B-cell-depleted T cells, or PBMCs.

The CDR3 totals 15 residues. Trimming removed 4 bases at V and 7 bases at J, with 21 bases between. Germline-derived CDR1 and CDR2 are SGHRS and YFSETQ. Study processing details: Estimation of nucleated cell counts relied on the amplification of reference gene primers. Sequencing was performed with immunoSEQ multiplex PCR; in TCRdb, only in-frame clones are kept and a portion is missing. D and trimming come from the DNA, and the V and J calls and clone size come from that table. The sample records about 230,000 clones, approximately 87% being singletons. The sequence was obtained from a woman in her 70s with active or convalescent COVID-19. The sample comprised peripheral blood. The rearrangement links TRBV5-1 to TRBJ2-7, with a weak D call TRBD1 (6 bases). CDR3 amino acids: CASSLGGQSVAEQYF. In DNA, the CDR3 is TGCGCCAGCAGCCTGGGTGGACAGAGCGTAGCGGAGCAGTACTTC.